Presented here are 4 T cell receptor beta chains from one specimen sequenced in a study of T cell repertoires and Cas9 in healthy adults. Profiling relied on immunoSEQ multiplex PCR, and the TCRdb table lists in-frame clones only, not all of them. The table shows more than 12,000 clones, with 89% occurring only once. Source material: Tregs (CD4+, CD25+, CD127-, CD137-, CD154-) from PBMCs; culture status not recorded. The receptor source for this set is a human donor in good health.

This clone was observed once. The rearrangement joins TRBV28 to TRBJ1-1, with TRBD1 identical over 7 bases. The CDR3 spans 16 residues. Trimming at V came to 5 bases and at J to 0 bases, leaving 9 bases not matched to a gene. Germline V gene data show CDR1 as MDHEN and CDR2 as SYDVKM. In DNA, the CDR3 is TGTGCCAGCAGTCCTGACAGGGCTATTATGAACACTGAAGCTTTCTTT. Protein product: CASSPDRAIMNTEAFF.

This sequence joins TRBV20-1 and TRBJ2-7; no clear D. This CDR3 has 11 amino acids. Trimming cost V 6 bases and J 4 bases, with 10 bases left between them. Germline V gene sequence: CDR1 DFQATT, CDR2 SNEGSKA (reference sequence). The CDR3 coding sequence is TGCAGTGCCGACCATCCTTACGAGCAGTACTTC. The encoded protein is CSADHPYEQYF.

This chain uses TRBV5-1 with TRBJ1-3; unclear D gene. The V gene lost 1 base and the J gene lost 8 bases, with 10 bases spanning the gap. Germline values: CDR1 SGHRS, CDR2 YFSETQ. There are 13 residues in the CDR3. The CDR3 protein is CASSLLGSDTIYF. In DNA form, the CDR3 reads TGCGCCAGCAGCTTGCTGGGGTCAGACACCATATATTTT.

About this clone: Relative to the germline gene, one junction end is altered; a read error may explain this. The V call is TRBV10-2, the J call TRBJ2-7; D is uncertain. The CDR3 extends over 14 amino acids. CDR1 and CDR2 from the germline V gene are WSHSY and SAAADI. The CDR3 coding sequence is TGCGCCAGCAGTGAGCTTGGATCCCTTCTTTTCAAGCACTTC. Protein sequence: CASSELGSLLFKHF.